This T cell receptor beta chain was observed in a study of regulatory T cells in long-lasting Graves disease. With iRepertoire HTBI primers and Arm-PCR of CDR3 regions, TCR beta libraries were built. TCRdb reanalysed the multiplex PCR reads using MiXCR and keeps one entry per CDR3 protein. Among about 450,000 distinct CDR3 sequences listed, about 17% were seen once. Comment on this clonotype: This may come from a read error, since a much larger clone is one base off. This CDR3 is missing its conserved last phenylalanine or tryptophan, likely due to a read error.

The time point: newly diagnosed GD, antithyroid drugs for less than 3 months. Extracted PBMC RNA gave rise to the TCR library. Germline V gene sequence: CDR1 MNHNS, CDR2 SASEGT. V was clipped by 8 bases and J by 6 bases, with 5 bases between them. The CDR3 loop spans 10 amino acids. These data were also filed under a second study, of T cells in Graves' hyperthyroidism and ophthalmopathy. That work states: Not enrolled were patients with uncontrolled infection, other autoimmune disease, pregnancy or lactation. First-round RT-PCR targeting the TCR CDR3 was performed with the HTBI primer set. In the blood, most expanded thyroid clonotypes above 0.001 appeared as well.

This chain joins TRBV6-1 and TRBJ2-1, with unresolved D. The source material was peripheral blood mononuclear cells (PBMCs), sampled at new diagnosis, from a patient treated with antithyroid drugs. The clonotype originates from a woman aged 25 to 39 with Graves disease. CDR3 in amino acids: CASGGNEQFL. The CDR3 DNA sequence: TGTGCCAGCGGCGGCAATGAGCAGTTCCTC.